The next 2 T cell receptor beta chains were all read from a single sample in a study of CD8 T cells in ankylosing spondylitis. The study, taken as a whole, reports: In ankylosing spondylitis blood, a motif of seven or eight highly homologous TCR beta variants appeared characteristic.

TCRdb reprocessed the 5' RACE reads with MiXCR, giving one entry per CDR3 protein. Of 670,000 or so distinct CDR3 sequences in the sample, over 15% were seen once. These receptors have no identified antigens. The sample consisted of blood, either unsorted or a sorted T cell fraction (not recorded which). These receptors originate from a male donor with ankylosing spondylitis.

This clonotype appeared many times. The rearrangement links TRBV27 to TRBJ2-1; possibly TRBD2 for D (5 bases). Trimming removed 6 bases from V and 4 bases from J, with 16 bases in between. Germline V gene sequence: CDR1 MNHEY, CDR2 SMNVEV (reference sequence). This CDR3 is built from 15 residues. The CDR3 protein is CASSSGGKGYNEQFF. The DNA for the CDR3 is TGTGCCAGCAGCAGCGGTGGAAAAGGGTACAATGAGCAGTTCTTC.

The gene calls are TRBV6-1 and TRBJ1-5; D gene ambiguous. V was pared by 7 bases and J by 0 bases, with 13 bases between. The CDR3 covers 15 residues. CDR1 is MNHNS, CDR2 SASEGT, per germline. CDR3 in DNA: TGTGCCAGCAACTTGAACGGGCCTAGCAATCAGCCCCAGCATTTT. It codes for CASNLNGPSNQPQHF.